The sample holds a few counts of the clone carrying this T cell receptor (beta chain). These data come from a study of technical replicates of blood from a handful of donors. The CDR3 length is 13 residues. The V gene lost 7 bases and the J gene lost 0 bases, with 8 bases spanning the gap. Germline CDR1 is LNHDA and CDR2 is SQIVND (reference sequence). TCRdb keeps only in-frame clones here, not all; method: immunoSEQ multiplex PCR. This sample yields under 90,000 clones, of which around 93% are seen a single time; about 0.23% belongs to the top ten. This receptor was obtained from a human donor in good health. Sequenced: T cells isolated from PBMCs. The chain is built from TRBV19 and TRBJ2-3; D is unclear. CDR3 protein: CASMLSSTDTQYF. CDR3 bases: TGTGCCAGTATGCTGAGTAGCACAGATACGCAGTATTTT.